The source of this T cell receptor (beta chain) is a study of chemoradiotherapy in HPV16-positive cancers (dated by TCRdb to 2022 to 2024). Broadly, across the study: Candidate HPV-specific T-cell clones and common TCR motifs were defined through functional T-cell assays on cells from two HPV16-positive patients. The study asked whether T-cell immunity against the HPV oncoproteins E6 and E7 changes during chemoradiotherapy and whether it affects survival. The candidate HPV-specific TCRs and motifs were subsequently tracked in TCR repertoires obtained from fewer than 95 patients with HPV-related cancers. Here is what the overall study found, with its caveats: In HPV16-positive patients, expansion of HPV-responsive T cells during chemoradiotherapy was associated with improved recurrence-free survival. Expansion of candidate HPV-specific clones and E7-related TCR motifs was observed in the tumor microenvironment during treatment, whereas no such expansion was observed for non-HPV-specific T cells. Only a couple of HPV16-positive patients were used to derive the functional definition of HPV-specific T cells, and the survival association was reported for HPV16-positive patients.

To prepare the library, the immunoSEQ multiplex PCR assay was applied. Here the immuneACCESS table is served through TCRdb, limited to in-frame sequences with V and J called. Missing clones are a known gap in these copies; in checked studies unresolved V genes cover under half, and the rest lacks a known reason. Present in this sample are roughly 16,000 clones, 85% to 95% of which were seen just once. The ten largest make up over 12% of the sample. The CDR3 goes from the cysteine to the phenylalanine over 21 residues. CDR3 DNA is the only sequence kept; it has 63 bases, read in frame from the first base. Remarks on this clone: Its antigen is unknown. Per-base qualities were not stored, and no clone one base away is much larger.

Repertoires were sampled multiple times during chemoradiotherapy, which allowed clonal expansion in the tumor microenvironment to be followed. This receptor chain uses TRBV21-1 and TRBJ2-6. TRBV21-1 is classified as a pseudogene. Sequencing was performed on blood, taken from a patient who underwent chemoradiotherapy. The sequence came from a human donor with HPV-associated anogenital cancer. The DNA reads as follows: TGTGCCAGCAGCGCCCAATCCCCAGCCGGCGCTGGCCTCTCTGGGGCCAACGTCCTGACTTTC. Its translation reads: CASSAQSPAGAGLSGANVLTF.